The sequence of this TCR beta chain was determined in a study of T-cell reconstitution after alpha-beta-depleted transplantation in children. This clonotype has a count of ten or more. What it recognizes is unknown. The CDR3 loop spans 16 amino acids. Germline loops: CDR1 MDHEN, CDR2 SYDVKM. The J segment lost 9 bases and the V segment lost 4 bases, leaving 14 bases of the junction unmatched. Molecular barcoding with unique molecular identifiers was used for the TCRbeta library. A single record per CDR3 protein comes from TCRdb applying MiXCR to the PCR reads. This sample has about 980,000 distinct CDR3 sequences, with around 30% found just once. General study results and limits: The study reportedly traced alpha-beta T cells about two months after transplant to several hundred expanded graft clones. Some patients owed their high day-60 TCRbeta diversity to surviving recipient T cells and thymic progenitors. From newly produced T cells came most of the T-cell counts and diversity one year after transplant.

The clonotype comes from a boy younger than two who had a stem cell transplant for SCID, so the T cells may come from the graft donor. The starting material was PBMCs, mostly from graft donor cells, obtained 360 days after TCRalphabeta/CD19-depleted stem cell transplant. The rearrangement links TRBV28 to TRBJ2-1; TRBD1 matches 8 bases. The CDR3 is CASSSLPRTGYREQFF. The CDR3 DNA reads as TGTGCCAGCAGTTCTCTTCCGCGGACAGGGTATCGTGAGCAGTTCTTC. Full variable domain (outside the CDR3, taken from reference TRBV28 and TRBJ2-1): DVKVTQSSRYLVKRTGEKVFLECVQDMDHENMFWYRQDPGLGLRLIYFSYDVKMKEKGDIPEGYSVSREKKERFSLILESASTNQTSMYLCASSSLPRTGYREQFFGPGTRLTVL.